The 18 T cell receptor beta chains listed next were all sequenced from one sample in a study of PD-L1 blockade in urothelial cancer. Profiling relied on immunoSEQ multiplex PCR, and the TCRdb table lists in-frame clones only, not all of them. The table shows 20,000 to 25,000 clones, with less than 90% occurring only once. The input for sequencing was PBMCs, taken around atezolizumab (anti-PD-L1) treatment. These receptors originate from a man aged 65 to 85 with urothelial cancer.

The V call is TRBV6-1, the J call TRBJ1-2; 9 nucleotides match TRBD1. After removal of 8 bases from V and 8 bases from J, the junction contained 9 bases not matched to a gene. The germline gives CDR1 MNHNS, CDR2 SASEGT. This CDR3 has 13 residues. The CDR3 reads CASVDRGFSGYTF. CDR3 nucleotides: TGTGCCAGCGTGGACAGGGGATTCTCCGGCTACACCTTC.

With regard to this clone: The same CDR3 is also encoded by other DNA sequences in this sample. The chain combines TRBV2 with TRBJ1-2; D perhaps matches TRBD1 (5 bases). Trimming shortened V by 6 bases and J by 4 bases, and 15 bases separated the two germline ends. From germline, CDR1 is SNHLY and CDR2 FYNNEI. CDR3 length: 14 amino acids. This chain's CDR3 is CASSGIQGGYGYTF. The CDR3 bases are TGTGCCAGCAGCGGAATCCAGGGAGGCTATGGCTACACCTTC.

The V gene is TRBV6-6, the J gene TRBJ2-7, with D perhaps matching TRBD2 (6 bases). The germline CDR1 and CDR2 sequences are MNHNY and SVGAGI (reference sequence). The CDR3 spans 15 residues. V lost 5 bases and J 7 bases, leaving 21 bases between the germline ends. CDR3 nucleotide sequence: TGTGCCAGCAGTGAGCCCTCCGGGAGCTGGGGGGAGCAGTACTTC. Residues: CASSEPSGSWGEQYF.

This clone was picked up one time. The genes are TRBV2 and TRBJ2-3; 7 bases align to TRBD1. Trimming at V came to 5 bases and at J to 4 bases, leaving 12 bases not matched to a gene. Germline values: CDR1 SNHLY, CDR2 FYNNEI. The CDR3 consists of 16 residues. Here the CDR3 reads CASSPGRGRGSDTQYF. CDR3 in DNA: TGTGCCAGCAGTCCCGGCCGGGGCAGGGGGTCAGATACGCAGTATTTT.

The J gene is TRBJ2-6, the V gene TRBV28; 10 bases map to TRBD1. The CDR3 runs 18 residues. Germline assignment: CDR1 MDHEN and CDR2 SYDVKM. V was pared by 5 bases and J by 0 bases, with 7 bases of the junction left unmatched. CDR3 in amino acids: CASSPGTGVLSGANVLTF. In DNA form, the CDR3 reads TGTGCCAGCAGTCCAGGGACAGGGGTTCTCTCTGGGGCCAACGTCCTGACTTTC.

The V gene is TRBV14, the J gene TRBJ2-3, with TRBD2 identical over 13 bases. This CDR3 has 18 residues. Germline V CDR1 and CDR2: SGHDN, FVKESK. Trimming removed 3 bases from V and 2 bases from J; junction bases left unmatched: 8. The CDR3: CASSQYTGTSGTTDTQYF. CDR3 in DNA: TGTGCCAGCAGCCAGTATACCGGGACTAGCGGGACCACAGATACGCAGTATTTT.

V usage is TRBV28 and J usage is TRBJ2-1; perhaps TRBD2 as D (5 bases). V lost 3 bases and J lost 7, with 16 bases in between. CDR3 size: 15 residues. CDR1 is MDHEN and CDR2 is SYDVKM in the germline V gene. As DNA, the CDR3 is TGTGCCAGCAGTTTCTTACTAGGCAGTCTAAATGAGCAGTTCTTC. Its protein is CASSFLLGSLNEQFF.

This sequence joins TRBV4-1 and TRBJ1-2; D uncertain. Germline V lookup: CDR1 MGHRA, CDR2 YSYEKL. Deletions cut 0 bases from V and 1 base from J, with 18 bases between. The CDR3 is 18 residues long. CDR3 amino acids: CASSQEGIGVGFNYGYTF. The DNA for the CDR3 is TGCGCCAGCAGCCAAGAAGGGATCGGGGTTGGATTTAACTATGGCTACACCTTC.

The V gene is TRBV7-8, the J gene TRBJ1-5, with 7 bases fitting TRBD1. V shed 3 bases, J shed 4 bases, and the junction held 6 bases outside the gene matches. The CDR3 length is 15 residues. Germline V CDR1 and CDR2: SGHVS, FQNEAQ. In DNA, the CDR3 is TGTGCCAGCAGCTTTGGGGCAGGGGGGAATCAGCCCCAGCATTTT. Its translation is CASSFGAGGNQPQHF. Full variable domain (remainder filled in from reference TRBV7-8 and TRBJ1-5): GAGVSQSPRYKVAKRGQDVALRCDPISGHVSLFWYQQALGQGPEFLTYFQNEAQLDKSGLPSDRFFAERPEGSVSTLKIQRTQQEDSAVYLCASSFGAGGNQPQHFGDGTRLSIL.

This clone appeared a few times. This chain links TRBV27 with TRBJ1-1; D remains unclear. This CDR3 has 14 amino acids. Per germline, CDR1 MNHEY and CDR2 SMNVEV (reference sequence). V was cut by 3 bases and J by 3 bases, with 11 bases left in between. The CDR3: CASSLAMGDTEAFF. The CDR3 DNA follows: TGTGCCAGCAGTTTGGCGATGGGAGACACTGAAGCTTTCTTT.

The rearrangement joins TRBV9 to TRBJ1-1, with TRBD1 matching over 8 bases. The CDR3 consists of 14 residues. V trimming: 0 bases; J trimming: 4 bases; junction bases outside the gene matches: 2. Germline CDR1 and CDR2: SGDLS and YYNGEE. The CDR3 DNA reads as TGTGCCAGCAGCGTAGTCACAGGGGGCACTGAAGCTTTCTTT. As protein: CASSVVTGGTEAFF.

J is TRBJ1-2 and V is TRBV7-9; 7 bases agree with TRBD1. This CDR3 has 14 amino acids. Losses at the gene ends were 6 bases for V and 8 bases for J; bases not matched to a gene: 12. The germline V gene encodes CDR1 SEHNR and CDR2 FQNEAQ (reference sequence). The DNA of the CDR3 is TGTGCCAGCAGTTCTATGGTGGACAGGAACGGCTACACCTTC. Translating gives CASSSMVDRNGYTF.

This chain joins TRBV2 and TRBJ1-2; 10 bases fit TRBD1. This CDR3 has 14 residues. The V segment lost 4 bases and the J segment 8 bases; nucleotides outside the gene matches: 7. Germline CDR1 is SNHLY and CDR2 is FYNNEI. The CDR3, as DNA: TGTGCCAGCAGTGGGGACAGGGGATTTTCGGGCTACACCTTC. Its translation: CASSGDRGFSGYTF.

The chain is built from TRBV6-1 and TRBJ2-7; the D is unclear. V dropped 5 bases and J dropped 3 bases, with 14 bases sitting between them. The CDR3 has 14 residues. Germline V gives CDR1 MNHNS, CDR2 SASEGT. The CDR3 DNA sequence: TGTGCCAGCAGTTCGTCTCCGTACGGCTACGAGCAGTACTTC. Translation: CASSSSPYGYEQYF.

This chain links TRBV9 with TRBJ2-7; 11 nucleotides agree with TRBD2. The CDR3 length is 15 residues. Germline loops: CDR1 SGDLS, CDR2 YYNGEE. V dropped 4 bases and J dropped 3; count of bases not matched to a gene: 6. CDR3: CASSPWTSGHYEQYF. In nucleotides, the CDR3 is TGTGCCAGCAGCCCATGGACTAGCGGGCACTACGAGCAGTACTTC.

The chain links TRBV2 to TRBJ2-7, with unresolved D. This CDR3 is 15 amino acids long. CDR1 SNHLY and CDR2 FYNNEI come from the germline V gene. V was shortened by 6 bases and J by 0 bases, with 15 bases between the two germline ends. In DNA, the CDR3 is TGTGCCAGCAGCTCCTTACAGTTGGGCTCCTACGAGCAGTACTTC. It codes for CASSSLQLGSYEQYF. Variable domain in full (rest from reference TRBV2 and TRBJ2-7): EPEVTQTPSHQVTQMGQEVILRCVPISNHLYFYWYRQILGQKVEFLVSFYNNEISEKSEIFDDQFSVERPDGSNFTLKIRSTKLEDSAMYFCASSSLQLGSYEQYFGPGTRLTVT.

J is TRBJ1-4 and V is TRBV19; unclear D gene. The CDR3 runs to 14 residues. Germline lookup yields CDR1 LNHDA and CDR2 SQIVND (reference sequence). V was trimmed by 0 bases and J by 2 bases, leaving 4 bases between them. CDR3 protein: CASSIEATNEKLFF. CDR3 sequence (DNA): TGTGCCAGTAGTATAGAGGCCACTAATGAAAAACTGTTTTTT.

This rearrangement joins TRBV2 to TRBJ1-3; the D gene is possibly TRBD1 (5 bases). CDR3 size: 14 residues. The V gene lost 5 bases and the J gene lost 1 base, with 9 bases spanning the gap. The germline CDR1 and CDR2 sequences are SNHLY and FYNNEI. CDR3 nucleotide sequence: TGTGCCAGCAGTCCGCAGGGATCTGGAAACACCATATATTTT. Protein sequence: CASSPQGSGNTIYF.